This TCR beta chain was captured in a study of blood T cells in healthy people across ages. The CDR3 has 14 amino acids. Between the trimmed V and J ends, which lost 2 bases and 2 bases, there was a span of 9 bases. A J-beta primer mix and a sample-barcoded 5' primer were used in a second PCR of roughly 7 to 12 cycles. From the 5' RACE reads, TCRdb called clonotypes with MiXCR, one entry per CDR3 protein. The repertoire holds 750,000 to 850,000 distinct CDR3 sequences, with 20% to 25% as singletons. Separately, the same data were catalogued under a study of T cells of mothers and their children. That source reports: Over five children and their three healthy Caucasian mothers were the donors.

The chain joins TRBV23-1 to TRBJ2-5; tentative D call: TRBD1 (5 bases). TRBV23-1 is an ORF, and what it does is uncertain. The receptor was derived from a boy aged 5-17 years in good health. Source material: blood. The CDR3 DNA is TGCGCCAGCAGTCAACCCCACAGGCAAGAGACCCAGTACTTC. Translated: CASSQPHRQETQYF.